These 14 T cell receptor beta chains were all obtained from the same sample, sequenced in a study of CD8 T cells in ankylosing spondylitis. Study findings and constraints: Blood of patients with ankylosing spondylitis appeared to be characterized by a TCR beta motif of eight or nine highly homologous variants.

These TCRs' antigens remain unknown. TCRdb itself ran the 5' RACE reads through MiXCR, one entry per CDR3 protein. The sample holds hundreds of thousands of distinct CDR3 sequences, approximately 12% seen once. Sequencing input: blood, either unsorted or a sorted T cell fraction (not recorded which). The source is a male donor with ankylosing spondylitis.

CDR3 nucleotides: TGCGCCAGCAGCCAGACGGGACAAAACTATGGCTACACCTTC. This codes for CASSQTGQNYGYTF. The rearrangement uses TRBV4-3 and TRBJ1-2; weak D call: TRBD1 (6 bases). Germline CDR1 reads LGHNA; CDR2 reads YSLEER. This CDR3 region has 14 residues. Trimming took 3 bases from V and 2 from J, leaving 10 bases between them.

This clonotype was observed many times. This chain joins TRBV5-1 and TRBJ1-2, with D possibly being TRBD1 (5 bases). CDR1 SGHRS and CDR2 YFSETQ come from the germline V gene. Deletions cut 0 bases from V and 5 bases from J, with 14 bases between. There are 15 residues in the CDR3. The CDR3 region has the DNA TGCGCCAGCAGCTTGGATGAGACAGAGTATTATGGCTACACCTTC. Protein sequence: CASSLDETEYYGYTF.

In its sample, this clonotype was seen a few times. The chain employs TRBV6-2 or TRBV6-3 and TRBJ2-3; 10 nucleotides match TRBD1. This CDR3 is 17 amino acids long. The V segment lost 5 bases and the J segment 1 base; nucleotides outside the gene matches: 9. The germline gives CDR1 MNHEY, CDR2 SVGEGT. The DNA for the CDR3 is TGTGCCAGCAGTACTAGGGACAGGGGAACTGGCACAGATACGCAGTATTTT. Protein: CASSTRDRGTGTDTQYF.

This clonotype was picked up a small number of times. The J gene is TRBJ2-3, the V gene TRBV28; tentative D call: TRBD1 (5 bases). V gave up 6 bases and J gave up 5 bases, with 21 bases separating them. CDR1 and CDR2 (germline): MDHEN, SYDVKM. The CDR3 is 16 residues long. CDR3: CASRPTGRAWGDTQYF. The CDR3 DNA reads TGTGCCAGCAGGCCTACCGGCAGGGCGTGGGGAGATACGCAGTATTTT.

V gene TRBV28 combines with J gene TRBJ1-5; TRBD1 aligns across 7 bases. Germline trimming cut 3 bases from V and 3 bases from J; bases unmatched to any gene: 2. This CDR3 is 14 amino acids long. The germline CDR1 and CDR2 sequences are MDHEN and SYDVKM. The CDR3, as DNA: TGTGCCAGCAGTTTGGACAGGAACAATCAGCCCCAGCATTTT. Protein sequence: CASSLDRNNQPQHF.

In its sample, this clonotype was seen a few times. The genes are TRBV5-6 and TRBJ2-1; maybe TRBD2 (5 bases). V dropped 6 bases and J dropped 2 bases, with 9 bases sitting between them. This CDR3 is 13 amino acids long. Germline CDR1 and CDR2: SGHDT and YYEEEE. CDR3 sequence: CASNPRAYNEQFF. The CDR3 DNA sequence: TGTGCCAGCAACCCGAGGGCCTACAATGAGCAGTTCTTC.

The chain has TRBV28 and TRBJ1-2, with D unresolved. CDR1 and CDR2 from the germline V gene are MDHEN and SYDVKM. The CDR3 spans 14 residues. The V end was cut by 7 bases, the J end by 8 bases, with 20 bases between. The CDR3: CASTSRGRREGYTF. Here the CDR3 DNA reads TGTGCCAGCACCTCGAGAGGGAGAAGGGAAGGCTACACCTTC.

The chain carries TRBV6-2 or TRBV6-3 and TRBJ1-1; D remains ambiguous. Germline values: CDR1 MNHEY, CDR2 SVGEGT. Trimming cost V 2 bases and J 5 bases, with 12 bases left between them. The CDR3 is 14 amino acids. This chain's CDR3 is CASSYEFGPTEAFF. The CDR3 DNA reads as TGTGCCAGCAGTTACGAGTTTGGGCCTACTGAAGCTTTCTTT.

The chain's CDR3 is CASSTRLVSSYNEQFF. The CDR3 nucleotides are TGTGCCAGCAGTACCCGACTAGTGAGCTCCTACAATGAGCAGTTCTTC. The chain couples TRBV27 to TRBJ2-1; D perhaps matches TRBD2 (6 bases). V was clipped by 5 bases and J by 0 bases, with 14 bases between them. CDR1 is MNHEY, CDR2 SMNVEV, per germline (reference sequence). The CDR3 is 16 residues long.

The chain combines TRBV12-3 or TRBV12-4 with TRBJ1-1, with D perhaps TRBD1 (6 bases). V dropped 8 bases and J dropped 4 bases, with 14 bases sitting between them. The CDR3 runs to 13 residues. The CDR3 here is CASGPGEGTEAFF. CDR3 bases: TGTGCCAGCGGACCAGGGGAAGGCACTGAAGCTTTCTTT.

The table lists this clonotype with a few counts. The chain has TRBV20-1 and TRBJ2-5; D is possibly TRBD2 (7 bases). There are 15 residues in the CDR3. The germline gives CDR1 DFQATT, CDR2 SNEGSKA (reference sequence). V shed 0 bases and J shed 1 base, with 12 bases lying between them. This CDR3 reads CSARDEGGGQETQYF. The CDR3 region has the DNA TGCAGTGCTAGAGATGAGGGGGGGGGCCAAGAGACCCAGTACTTC.

This clonotype was seen more than once but under ten times. A much larger clone differs by one base, so this may be a read error. The chain uses TRBV6-1 and TRBJ1-1; 7 nucleotides align to TRBD1. CDR3 length equals 13 residues. The V gene's germline CDR1 is MNHNS and CDR2 SASEGT. V shed 6 bases, J shed 4 bases, and the junction held 5 bases outside the gene matches. CDR3 DNA: TGTGCCAGCAGGCGACAGGGAGGCACTGAAGCTTTCTTT. Its protein product is CASRRQGGTEAFF.

The chain joins TRBV29-1 to TRBJ2-1, with TRBD2 identical over 7 bases. The CDR3 has 13 amino acids. Germline V lookup: CDR1 SQVTM, CDR2 ANQGSEA. The CDR3: CGWGGSLYNEQFF. CDR3 in DNA: TGCGGCTGGGGCGGGAGCCTCTACAATGAGCAGTTCTTC.

On this clonotype itself: Relative to the germline gene, one junction end is altered; a read error may explain this. This rearrangement joins TRBV11-3 to TRBJ2-1; D is possibly TRBD2 (8 bases). CDR3 size: 15 residues. Germline CDR1 SGHNT, CDR2 YENEEA. This CDR3 reads CASSTGRGLRNEQFF. The CDR3 DNA follows: TGTGCGAGCAGCACCGGGAGGGGGCTAAGGAATGAGCAGTTCTTC.